A single sample gave rise to the 8 T cell receptor beta chains below, sequenced in a study of blood T cell repertoires in COVID-19. TCRdb's copy holds only in-frame clones and misses some; the assay was immunoSEQ multiplex PCR. The sample contains over 300,000 clones, 85% to 90% of which appear only once. The sequencing sample was made of peripheral blood. Receptors originate from a man between 18 and 29 years old with active or convalescent COVID-19.

The rearrangement links TRBV9 to TRBJ1-6, with D perhaps TRBD1 (5 bases). V dropped 4 bases and J dropped 5 bases, with 10 bases sitting between them. Germline V lookup: CDR1 SGDLS, CDR2 YYNGEE. The CDR3 totals 14 residues. CDR3 nucleotide sequence: TGTGCCAGCAGCCAGGGATCCAATAATTCACCCCTCCACTTT. Amino acid sequence: CASSQGSNNSPLHF.

CDR3 bases: TGTGCCAGCAGTTTGATAGGGGGTGAGCAGTACTTC. Residues: CASSLIGGEQYF. V and J are TRBV27 and TRBJ2-7; tentative D call: TRBD1 (6 bases). V gave up 3 bases and J gave up 7 bases, with 10 bases separating them. Germline V gene lookup returns CDR1 MNHEY and CDR2 SMNVEV (reference sequence). The CDR3 is 12 residues long.

V is TRBV25-1 and J is TRBJ1-2; 7 bases are a match to TRBD1. Per germline, CDR1 MGHDK and CDR2 SYGVNS. Trimming cost V 8 bases and J 6 bases; bases outside gene matches: 9. The CDR3 is 13 amino acids. The CDR3 spells CASQSGTVHGYTF. DNA for the CDR3: TGTGCCAGCCAATCCGGGACAGTTCATGGCTACACCTTC.

The chain joins TRBV6-5 to TRBJ2-1; 8 bases are shared with TRBD1. In germline, CDR1 is MNHEY, CDR2 SVGAGI. The CDR3 has 16 amino acids. The V and J ends lost 0 bases and 4 bases, in that order; junction bases with no gene match: 5. The CDR3 region is CASSYSRGPPYNEQFF. CDR3 sequence (DNA): TGTGCCAGCAGTTACTCCAGGGGGCCCCCTTACAATGAGCAGTTCTTC.

The rearrangement uses TRBV9 and TRBJ2-5; tentative D call: TRBD2 (6 bases). The CDR3 has 13 amino acids. The germline CDR1 and CDR2 sequences are SGDLS and YYNGEE. Trimming stripped 4 bases from V and 10 bases from J, with 17 bases between. The CDR3 sequence: CASSPGTVVDQYF. CDR3 in DNA: TGTGCCAGCAGCCCCGGGACTGTAGTCGACCAGTACTTC.

This chain links TRBV28 with TRBJ1-1; TRBD1 matches 8 bases. The V gene end was trimmed by 6 bases and the J gene end by 2 bases; junction bases not matched to a gene: 8. This CDR3 contains 15 residues. The germline gives CDR1 MDHEN, CDR2 SYDVKM. The chain's CDR3 is CASRLGTGPNTEAFF. DNA of the CDR3: TGTGCCAGCAGACTAGGGACAGGACCTAACACTGAAGCTTTCTTT.

The chain links TRBV4-3 to TRBJ1-4; the match to TRBD1 covers 8 bases. CDR1 is LGHNA and CDR2 is YSLEER in the germline V gene. The CDR3 sequence is 15 residues long. V lost 8 bases to trimming and J lost 0 bases; unmatched junction nucleotides: 5. CDR3 loop: CASGTGPTTNEKLFF. The CDR3 DNA is TGCGCCAGCGGGACAGGTCCAACAACTAATGAAAAACTGTTTTTT.

The rearrangement links TRBV7-2 to TRBJ1-1; no reliable D call. Germline CDR1 reads SGHTA; CDR2 reads FQGNSA. The CDR3 has 13 amino acids. Trimming removed 6 bases from V and 2 bases from J, with 10 bases in between. CDR3 DNA sequence: TGTGCCAGCAGACAGAAGTCTAACACTGAAGCTTTCTTT. Translated, it gives CASRQKSNTEAFF. The full variable domain, its missing parts supplied by reference TRBV7-2 and TRBJ1-1, is GAGVSQSPSNKVTEKGKDVELRCDPISGHTALYWYRQSLGQGLEFLIYFQGNSAPDKSGLPSDRFSAERTGGSVSTLTIQRTQQEDSAVYLCASRQKSNTEAFFGQGTRLTVV.